This TCR beta chain comes out of a study of T cell responses to AZD1222 COVID-19 vaccine. General observations from the study: Nearly half of spike-specific TCRs reportedly target unmutated variant regions. When two AZD1222 doses had been given, Spike-specific TCR breadth and depth rose.

Clones were sequenced by immunoSEQ multiplex PCR, and TCRdb holds only the in-frame ones, with some missing. The table shows 84,000 or so clones, with approximately 89% occurring only once. In germline, CDR1 is MNHNS, CDR2 SASEGT. The CDR3 is made up of 15 amino acids. Trimming stripped 2 bases from V and 0 bases from J, with 11 bases between. To note about this clone: Its antigen is currently unknown.

The receptor comes from an adult in good health. V usage is TRBV6-1 and J usage is TRBJ2-7, with D tentatively TRBD1 or TRBD2 (5 bases each). This sample comprised peripheral blood, obtained on day 0 of AZD1222 vaccination. As DNA, the CDR3 is TGTGCCAGCAGTGAAAATCCAGGGAGCTCCTACGAGCAGTACTTC. Protein product: CASSENPGSSYEQYF.